This entry features one T cell receptor beta chain sequence. This sample stems from a study of cytomegalovirus exposure and HLA in healthy donors. This CDR3 region has 15 residues. Germline lookup yields CDR1 KGHSH and CDR2 LQKENI. Deletions cut 2 bases from V and 2 bases from J, with 9 bases between. The PCR ran on 60 Vbeta and 13 Jbeta primers. Assay: immunoSEQ multiplex PCR; the TCRdb copy retains only in-frame clones and omits some. This repertoire comprises around 140,000 clones; its ten largest clones make up roughly 1.4%. The receptor was isolated from a woman aged 40 to 50 in good health and CMV-seronegative. The chain recombines TRBV18 with TRBJ2-2; tentatively, D is TRBD1 (5 bases). Sequenced material: PBMCs. The CDR3 bases are TGTGCCAGCTCACCAAGGGGCACAAACACCGGGGAGCTGTTTTTT. The encoded protein is CASSPRGTNTGELFF.